The 24 T cell receptor beta chains below all came from one sample that was sequenced in a study of vaccination and CD4 T cells after COVID-19. No cognate antigen is known for these TCRs. Treatment meaning: approximately 11-day PBMC culture with coronavirus spike peptide pools or control peptides (ViraFEST assay). Sequenced with the Oncomine TCR Beta short-read assay was DNA taken from cultured CD4+ T cells. TCRdb re-called the PCR reads through MiXCR, storing one row per CDR3 protein. The profile shows 12,000 to 15,000 distinct CDR3 sequences, around 56% of them singletons. The source material was CD4+ T cells from blood, cultured in vitro. The receptors here all came from a human donor who had recovered from COVID-19.

The chain uses TRBV6-5 and TRBJ1-2, with D possibly matching TRBD1 (5 bases). Looked up from germline, CDR1 is MNHEY and CDR2 is SVGAGI. There are 16 residues in the CDR3. V was clipped by 2 bases and J by 6 bases, with 19 bases between them. CDR3 region: CASSYAPGDELNGYTF. CDR3 in DNA: TGTGCCAGCAGTTACGCGCCCGGGGACGAATTAAATGGCTACACCTTC.

This chain links TRBV29-1 with TRBJ2-3, with 13 bases matching TRBD2. The CDR3 is 14 residues long. Germline assignment: CDR1 SQVTM and CDR2 ANQGSEA. The junction had 7 bases not matched to a gene; V was cut back by 6 bases and J by 7 bases. CDR3 region: CSVVLAGGPHTQYF. In nucleotides, the CDR3 is TGCAGCGTCGTACTAGCGGGAGGGCCGCATACGCAGTATTTT.

The genes are TRBV2 and TRBJ2-7; 12 bases line up with TRBD1. The CDR3 loop spans 14 amino acids. The germline V gene encodes CDR1 SNHLY and CDR2 FYNNEI. Germline trimming cut 5 bases from V and 7 bases from J; bases unmatched to any gene: 6. The CDR3 region has the DNA TGTGCCAGCAGTTCGGGACAGGGGGCTAGAGAGCAGTACTTC. It specifies CASSSGQGAREQYF.

The chain joins TRBV18 to TRBJ1-5; D might be TRBD1 (6 bases). V lost 2 bases and J 0 bases, leaving 14 bases between the germline ends. In germline, CDR1 is KGHSH, CDR2 LQKENI. The CDR3 spans 17 residues. This chain's CDR3 is CASSPTRQVYSNQPQHF. CDR3 coding DNA: TGTGCCAGCTCACCAACAAGACAGGTTTATAGCAATCAGCCCCAGCATTTT.

V is TRBV28 and J is TRBJ2-7, with 7 nucleotides matching TRBD1. CDR1 is MDHEN, CDR2 SYDVKM, per germline. The CDR3 has 14 residues. V shed 2 bases, J shed 2 bases, and the junction held 3 bases outside the gene matches. The CDR3 region has the DNA TGTGCCAGCAGTTTAATAGGACAGGCCTACGAGCAGTACTTC. Encoded protein: CASSLIGQAYEQYF.

The J gene is TRBJ2-3, the V gene TRBV4-2, with 14 bases identical to TRBD2. J gave up 0 bases and V 1 base, and 3 bases lay outside the gene matches. The CDR3 is 18 amino acids. The germline V gene has CDR1 LGHNA and CDR2 YNFKEQ. CDR3 sequence reads: CASSQGLAGGPSTDTQYF. CDR3 in DNA: TGTGCCAGCAGCCAAGGACTAGCGGGAGGGCCTAGCACAGATACGCAGTATTTT.

This clonotype was detected only once. The chain employs TRBV20-1 and TRBJ2-7; 8 bases are shared with TRBD2. V lost 3 bases and J lost 6; bases outside the gene matches: 19. The CDR3 is 17 amino acids. Germline V gene data show CDR1 as DFQATT and CDR2 as SNEGSKA (reference sequence). CDR3 in DNA: TGCAGTGCTAGGGTCGAGGCTCTAGCGGGCCCCCTCGCCGAGCAGTACTTC. Protein product: CSARVEALAGPLAEQYF.

The rearrangement links TRBV7-3 to TRBJ2-7; the match to TRBD1 covers 9 bases. The CDR3 contains 16 residues. Germline V gives CDR1 SGHTA, CDR2 FQGTGA. The junction had 10 bases not matched to a gene; V was cut back by 4 bases and J by 3 bases. This CDR3 reads CASSSSPGQGIYEQYF. The CDR3 DNA sequence: TGTGCCAGCAGCTCGTCACCGGGACAGGGTATCTACGAGCAGTACTTC.

V gene TRBV7-8 combines with J gene TRBJ2-1; 10 nucleotides align to TRBD2. V was pared by 6 bases and J by 10 bases, with 9 bases of the junction left unmatched. Germline assignment: CDR1 SGHVS and CDR2 FQNEAQ. CDR3 length: 14 amino acids. The CDR3 here is CASRQSSGSREQFF. The CDR3 nucleotides read TGTGCCAGCAGGCAATCTAGCGGGAGTAGGGAGCAGTTCTTC. Filled out from reference TRBV7-8 and TRBJ2-1, the complete variable domain reads GAGVSQSPRYKVAKRGQDVALRCDPISGHVSLFWYQQALGQGPEFLTYFQNEAQLDKSGLPSDRFFAERPEGSVSTLKIQRTQQEDSAVYLCASRQSSGSREQFFGPGTRLTVL.

The V and J genes are TRBV24-1 and TRBJ2-3; D ambiguous. The length of the CDR3 is 14 residues. The germline gives CDR1 KGHDR, CDR2 SFDVKD. The V gene lost 5 bases and the J gene lost 0 bases, with 8 bases spanning the gap. The CDR3 protein is CATSGGVSTDTQYF. For the CDR3, the DNA is TGTGCCACCAGTGGTGGGGTCAGCACAGATACGCAGTATTTT.

There are a few counts of this clonotype. The CDR3 here is CASSARPPRGNNSPLHF. The CDR3 DNA is TGTGCCAGCAGTGCTAGACCGCCCAGGGGGAATAATTCACCCCTCCACTTT. The chain carries TRBV2 and TRBJ1-6; 7 nucleotides align to TRBD1. CDR3 size: 17 residues. CDR1 SNHLY and CDR2 FYNNEI come from the germline V gene. With 4 bases clipped from V and 5 bases from J, the junction kept 11 bases outside the gene matches. Full variable domain (rest looked up from reference TRBV2 and TRBJ1-6): EPEVTQTPSHQVTQMGQEVILRCVPISNHLYFYWYRQILGQKVEFLVSFYNNEISEKSEIFDDQFSVERPDGSNFTLKIRSTKLEDSAMYFCASSARPPRGNNSPLHFGNGTRLTVT.

This rearrangement joins TRBV6-1 to TRBJ2-3; 8 bases are shared with TRBD2. Germline CDR1 and CDR2: MNHNS and SASEGT. Losses at the gene ends were 6 bases for V and 4 bases for J; bases not matched to a gene: 9. The CDR3 is 15 amino acids. The CDR3 DNA reads as TGTGCCAGCAGAAGCAGAGCGGGAGTATCAGATACGCAGTATTTT. Translated: CASRSRAGVSDTQYF.

The J gene is TRBJ2-6, the V gene TRBV18; D is unresolved. The CDR3 length is 16 residues. The V gene lost 1 base and the J gene lost 0 bases, with 7 bases spanning the gap. The germline CDR1 and CDR2 sequences are KGHSH and LQKENI. In DNA form, the CDR3 reads TGTGCCAGCTCACCACGTGTTTCCTCTGGGGCCAACGTCCTGACTTTC. Translation gives CASSPRVSSGANVLTF.

CDR3 sequence: CAISEPRETYGYTF. Written as DNA, the CDR3 is TGTGCCATCAGTGAGCCCAGGGAAACCTATGGCTACACCTTC. The V and J genes are TRBV10-3 and TRBJ1-2; TRBD1 is a possible D gene (5 bases). V gave up 2 bases and J gave up 4 bases, with 11 bases separating them. CDR1 ENHRY and CDR2 SYGVKD come from the germline V gene. The CDR3 totals 14 residues.

This sequence joins TRBV29-1 and TRBJ2-1; 10 bases map to TRBD2. The germline gives CDR1 SQVTM, CDR2 ANQGSEA. V lost 7 bases and J lost 3; bases outside the gene matches: 0. There are 12 residues in the CDR3. The CDR3 sequence is CSGLAGYNEQFF. DNA of the CDR3: TGCAGCGGACTAGCGGGCTACAATGAGCAGTTCTTC.

The genes are TRBV20-1 and TRBJ2-7; unclear D gene. V was clipped by 3 bases and J by 3 bases, with 6 bases between them. Per the germline V gene, CDR1 is DFQATT and CDR2 is SNEGSKA (reference sequence). The CDR3 runs to 11 residues. CDR3 in amino acids: CSARNFYEQYF. CDR3 DNA sequence: TGCAGTGCTAGGAATTTCTACGAGCAGTACTTC.

The sample holds a few counts of this clonotype. This sequence joins TRBV6-5 and TRBJ1-2; TRBD1 is a possible D gene (6 bases). Per the germline V gene, CDR1 is MNHEY and CDR2 is SVGAGI. CDR3 length equals 13 residues. V was shortened by 2 bases and J by 2 bases, with 6 bases between the two germline ends. This chain's CDR3 is CASSYDRNYGYTF. The CDR3 region has the DNA TGTGCCAGCAGTTACGACAGGAACTATGGCTACACCTTC.

This chain joins TRBV5-5 and TRBJ1-5; the D is unclear. The CDR3 extends over 17 amino acids. CDR1 is SGHKS, CDR2 YYEKEE, per germline (reference sequence). Trimming cost V 4 bases and J 0 bases, with 17 bases left between them. The CDR3 loop is CASSNRLVGDSNQPQHF. CDR3 DNA sequence: TGTGCCAGCAGCAACCGCTTGGTTGGGGATAGCAATCAGCCCCAGCATTTT.

This clonotype was observed a handful of times. The rearrangement joins TRBV20-1 to TRBJ1-5; the match to TRBD1 covers 7 bases. Germline V CDR1 and CDR2: DFQATT, SNEGSKA (reference sequence). This CDR3 is built from 16 residues. V was pared by 3 bases and J by 3 bases, with 11 bases of the junction left unmatched. CDR3 sequence: CSASNPAQGNNQPQHF. CDR3 in DNA: TGCAGTGCTAGTAACCCAGCACAGGGGAACAATCAGCCCCAGCATTTT.

This chain joins TRBV29-1 and TRBJ2-5; 13 bases align to TRBD2. The ends lost 5 bases at V and 4 bases at J; junction bases unmatched: 4. Looked up from germline, CDR1 is SQVTM and CDR2 is ANQGSEA. The length of the CDR3 is 14 residues. CDR3 nucleotide sequence: TGCAGCGTTCGACTAGCGGGAGGCGTAGAGACCCAGTACTTC. Its protein is CSVRLAGGVETQYF.

This clonotype counts as large. This CDR3 is CASSFLQGGRAFF. The CDR3 DNA reads TGTGCCAGCAGCTTCCTACAAGGAGGGAGGGCTTTCTTT. The chain is built from TRBV12-3 or TRBV12-4 and TRBJ1-1; D unclear. CDR3 size: 13 residues. Trimming took off 6 bases at V and 11 bases at J, with 19 bases between the two ends.

The chain recombines TRBV7-2 with TRBJ2-7; maybe TRBD1 (7 bases). Germline V lookup: CDR1 SGHTA, CDR2 FQGNSA. V lost 10 bases and J lost 0, with 16 bases in between. The CDR3 totals 14 residues. DNA of the CDR3: TGTGCCACCCTGGAGGGACAGAACTCCTACGAGCAGTACTTC. Its protein is CATLEGQNSYEQYF. Drawing the rest from reference TRBV7-2 and TRBJ2-7, the complete variable domain is GAGVSQSPSNKVTEKGKDVELRCDPISGHTALYWYRQSLGQGLEFLIYFQGNSAPDKSGLPSDRFSAERTGGSVSTLTIQRTQQEDSAVYLCATLEGQNSYEQYFGPGTRLTVT.

In its sample, this clonotype is medium-sized. The chain employs TRBV5-4 and TRBJ2-7; no firm D call. From germline, CDR1 is SGHNT and CDR2 YYREEE (reference sequence). The CDR3 spans 14 residues. V was clipped by 4 bases and J by 6 bases, with 17 bases between them. The CDR3 DNA sequence: TGTGCCAGCAGCCCCCAGCAGGCCCCGGGCGAGCAGTACTTC. This translates into CASSPQQAPGEQYF.

The chain employs TRBV5-4 and TRBJ2-1, with D tentatively TRBD1 (6 bases). V lost 0 bases and J 8 bases, leaving 12 bases between the germline ends. This CDR3 is built from 14 residues. The V gene's germline CDR1 is SGHNT and CDR2 YYREEE (reference sequence). DNA of the CDR3: TGTGCCAGCAGCTTGGATCTGGGGGCGGATGAGCAGTTCTTC. As protein: CASSLDLGADEQFF.